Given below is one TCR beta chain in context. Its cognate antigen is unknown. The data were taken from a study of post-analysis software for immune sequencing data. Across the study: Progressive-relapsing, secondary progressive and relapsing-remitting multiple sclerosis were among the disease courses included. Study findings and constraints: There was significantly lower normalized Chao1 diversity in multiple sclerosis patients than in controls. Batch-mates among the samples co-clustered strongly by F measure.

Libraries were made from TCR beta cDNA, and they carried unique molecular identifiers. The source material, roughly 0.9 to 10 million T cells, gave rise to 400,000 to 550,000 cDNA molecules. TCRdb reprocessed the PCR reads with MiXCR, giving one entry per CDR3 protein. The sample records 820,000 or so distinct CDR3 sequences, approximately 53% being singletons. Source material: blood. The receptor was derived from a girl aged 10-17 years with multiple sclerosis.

Written as DNA, the CDR3 is TGTGCCACCGGTAGGCAGGGCGGAAACCACGAGCAGTACTTC. The encoded protein is CATGRQGGNHEQYF. The J gene is TRBJ2-7, the V gene TRBV7-9, with D possibly TRBD1 on 5 matching bases. This CDR3 has 14 residues. The V gene's germline CDR1 is SEHNR and CDR2 FQNEAQ (reference sequence). V lost 10 bases to trimming and J lost 5 bases, with 21 bases between them.